The next 4 T cell receptor beta chains were all read from a single sample in a study of blood T cells in healthy people across ages. Through a sample-barcoded 5' primer and a J-beta primer mix, a second PCR was run for roughly 7 to 11 cycles. TCRdb processed the 5' RACE reads anew with MiXCR; each CDR3 protein has one entry. The sample records about 1.8 million distinct CDR3 sequences, just under 50% being singletons. The sequenced sample consisted of blood. These receptors all stem from a woman aged 35 to 49 in good health.

The rearrangement joins TRBV7-8 to TRBJ2-3; TRBD1 agrees at 9 bases. The V and J ends lost 1 base and 5 bases, in that order; junction bases with no gene match: 10. The CDR3 runs to 17 residues. CDR1 and CDR2 (germline): SGHVS, FQNEAQ. For the CDR3, the DNA is TGTGCCAGCAGCTTAGTCTCGGGGGACAGGGTGAAAGATACGCAGTATTTT. Amino acid sequence: CASSLVSGDRVKDTQYF. Supplemented by reference TRBV7-8 and TRBJ2-3, the full variable domain reads GAGVSQSPRYKVAKRGQDVALRCDPISGHVSLFWYQQALGQGPEFLTYFQNEAQLDKSGLPSDRFFAERPEGSVSTLKIQRTQQEDSAVYLCASSLVSGDRVKDTQYFGPGTRLTVL.

The sample holds a few counts of this clonotype. The chain joins TRBV12-3 or TRBV12-4 to TRBJ1-2, with D possibly TRBD1 on 5 matching bases. This CDR3 region has 12 residues. V gave up 5 bases and J gave up 6 bases, with 10 bases separating them. DNA for the CDR3: TGTGCCAGCAGTAAGGGGCGGGATGGCTACACCTTC. This encodes CASSKGRDGYTF.

V usage is TRBV18 and J usage is TRBJ2-3; tentatively, D is TRBD2 (5 bases). The CDR3 consists of 19 residues. Trimming removed 1 base from V and 0 bases from J, with 20 bases in between. Germline V CDR1 and CDR2: KGHSH, LQKENI. The CDR3 coding sequence is TGTGCCAGCTCACCACAGAACCCAGAGGCTAGCCCGAGCACAGATACGCAGTATTTT. It yields the protein CASSPQNPEASPSTDTQYF. Together with reference TRBV18 and TRBJ2-3, the CDR3 gives the full variable domain: NAGVMQNPRHLVRRRGQEARLRCSPMKGHSHVYWYRQLPEEGLKFMVYLQKENIIDESGMPKERFSAEFPKEGPSILRIQQVVRGDSAAYFCASSPQNPEASPSTDTQYFGPGTRLTVL.

This clonotype was picked up a small number of times. The chain uses TRBV20-1 and TRBJ2-5, with D unclear. Trimming removed 6 bases at V and 1 base at J, with 15 bases between. CDR3 length: 14 residues. Per germline, CDR1 DFQATT and CDR2 SNEGSKA (reference sequence). The DNA for the CDR3 is TGCAGTGCCGTGCACTATATCGCCCAAGAGACCCAGTACTTC. Protein: CSAVHYIAQETQYF.